Listed below are T cell receptor beta chains from one sample, sequenced in a study of long-term antiretroviral therapy in people with HIV. The assay was immunoSEQ multiplex PCR, and TCRdb's table has in-frame clones only and misses some. The sample shows 25,000 to 30,000 clones, 65% to 85% of them seen only once. The starting material was unsorted PBMCs, obtained 0.4 years after starting antiretroviral therapy. The receptor set was obtained from a young man with HIV. Both conserved end residues are part of each CDR3. Each record gives: D gene, J gene, V gene, CDR3 length, clone size, CDR3 DNA, CDR3 protein. The D gene is left open where the match is weak. Size tells how often a clone was seen (once, few, many) or the class of an expanded clone, and some rows leave it out.

>NA|TRBJ2-7|TRBV4-1|14|NA
TGCGCCAGCAGCCAAGAGACAGTGGCCTACGAGCAGTACTTC
CASSQETVAYEQYF
>NA|TRBJ1-2|TRBV6-6|15|NA
TGTGCCAGCAGTTACTCTCCGGGGTCTAACTATGGCTACACCTTC
CASSYSPGSNYGYTF
>TRBD2|TRBJ2-3|TRBV14|14|NA
TGTGCCAGCAGCCTGGACAGCGGGAGAGATACGCAGTATTTT
CASSLDSGRDTQYF
>NA|TRBJ1-1|TRBV4-3|14|NA
TGCGCCAGCAGCCAATACAGTAGGAACACTGAAGCTTTCTTT
CASSQYSRNTEAFF
>NA|TRBJ2-3|TRBV28|16|NA
TGTGCCAGCAGTCCAGGACCCTCAAGGCCCACAGATACGCAGTATTTT
CASSPGPSRPTDTQYF
>NA|TRBJ1-2|TRBV7-6|14|NA
TGTGCCAGCAGCTTATTGAGAGGGGTAGCTGGCTACACCTTC
CASSLLRGVAGYTF
>NA|TRBJ2-7|TRBV11-3|15|NA
TGTGCCAGCAGCTTACAGCCTGGGGTCGGCTACGAGCAGTACTTC
CASSLQPGVGYEQYF
>NA|TRBJ2-5|TRBV7-9|12|NA
TGTGCCAGCAGTGAAGGGGAAGAGACCCAGTACTTC
CASSEGEETQYF
>NA|TRBJ1-1|TRBV7-9|14|NA
TGTGCCAGCAGCAGCTGGACGGGGAACACTGAAGCTTTCTTT
CASSSWTGNTEAFF
>TRBD1|TRBJ1-5|TRBV19|15|NA
TGTGCCAGTAGTATGGGGGACAGAATGAATCAGCCCCAGCATTTT
CASSMGDRMNQPQHF
>NA|TRBJ1-2|TRBV5-6|13|NA
TGTGCCAGCAGCTTGGGACAGACCTATGGCTACACCTTC
CASSLGQTYGYTF
>NA|TRBJ1-3|TRBV6-5|13|NA
TGTGCCAGTCTACCGACAGGATTGGACACCATATATTTT
CASLPTGLDTIYF
>NA|TRBJ2-1|TRBV27|15|NA
TGTGCCAGCAGTTTATCACCAAGTGGCATTGACGAGCAGTTCTTC
CASSLSPSGIDEQFF
>TRBD1|TRBJ1-1|TRBV27|14|NA
TGTGCCAGCAGTCCCCGGACAGGGAACACTGAAGCTTTCTTT
CASSPRTGNTEAFF
>TRBD2|TRBJ2-7|TRBV7-3|14|NA
TGTGCCAGCAGCTTAGGCGGGAGTTCCCACGAGCAGTACTTC
CASSLGGSSHEQYF
>TRBD1|TRBJ1-4|TRBV7-9|14|NA
TGTGCCAGCAGCTTAGGGACAGGGCTTGAAAAACTGTTTTTT
CASSLGTGLEKLFF
>NA|TRBJ1-5|TRBV4-3|13|NA
TGCGCCAGCAGCCAAGACACTAATCAGCCCCAGCATTTT
CASSQDTNQPQHF
>NA|TRBJ2-1|TRBV5-1|15|NA
TGCGCCAGCGACCTTTCGGGAAGGAGCTACAATGAGCAGTTCTTC
CASDLSGRSYNEQFF
>NA|TRBJ1-1|TRBV10-3|13|NA
TGTGCCATCAGTGAGTCAGAGAACACTGAAGCTTTCTTT
CAISESENTEAFF
>NA|TRBJ2-7|TRBV15|15|NA
TGTGCCACCAGCAGAGATACCGGCGGCTCCTACGAGCAGTACTTC
CATSRDTGGSYEQYF
>NA|TRBJ2-3|TRBV27|16|NA
TGTGCCAGCAGTTTATCTCCGTCGGGTTTCGCAGATACGCAGTATTTT
CASSLSPSGFADTQYF
>TRBD1|TRBJ1-1|TRBV11-3|14|NA
TGTGCCAGCAGCTACAGGGGGCTTGGGACTGAAGCTTTCTTT
CASSYRGLGTEAFF
>NA|TRBJ1-5|TRBV6-5|14|NA
TGTGCCAGCAGACTGACAGAATCTGATCAGCCCCAGCATTTT
CASRLTESDQPQHF
>TRBD1|TRBJ1-2|TRBV25-1|14|NA
TGTGCCAGCAGTGATCCTCGGACAGGGGGCGGCTACACCTTC
CASSDPRTGGGYTF
>NA|TRBJ2-7|TRBV27|12|NA
TGTGCCAGCAGTTTTCTCCTCGGCGAGCAGTACTTC
CASSFLLGEQYF
>TRBD2|TRBJ2-7|TRBV27|14|NA
TGTGCCAGCAGTCCAGCGGGAGGGCCCTACGAGCAGTACTTC
CASSPAGGPYEQYF
>NA|TRBJ1-4|TRBV6-5|14|NA
TGTGCCAGCAGTTCAGCGCTGGAAGGGGAAAAACTGTTTTTT
CASSSALEGEKLFF
>NA|TRBJ1-2|TRBV28|14|NA
TGTGCCAGCAGCCATATCTCAGGAATCGGGGGCTACACCTTC
CASSHISGIGGYTF
>TRBD1|TRBJ1-2|TRBV29-1|14|NA
TGCAGCGTTGAAGGATCTACAGGGGGCAACGGCTACACCTTC
CSVEGSTGGNGYTF
>TRBD1|TRBJ1-5|TRBV4-1|14|few
TGCGCCAGCAAAGAGACAGGGGTCAATCAGCCCCAGCATTTT
CASKETGVNQPQHF
>NA|TRBJ2-7|TRBV7-2|14|NA
TGTGCCAGCAGATCCGGGACCGCTTCCTACGAGCAGTACTTC
CASRSGTASYEQYF
>TRBD1|TRBJ2-7|TRBV19|15|NA
TGTGCCAGTAGTATAACCGGGACAGGGCCCTACGAGCAGTACTTC
CASSITGTGPYEQYF
>TRBD2|TRBJ2-1|TRBV19|18|NA
TGTGCCACCCACCCGGCTAGCGGGAGGGCCTTCGGGACCCTTGAGCAGTTCTTC
CATHPASGRAFGTLEQFF
>NA|TRBJ2-3|TRBV15|15|NA
TGTGCCACCAGCAGAAGCGGTGCTAACACAGATACGCAGTATTTT
CATSRSGANTDTQYF
>TRBD2|TRBJ2-1|TRBV9|16|once
TGTGCCAGCAGCGTAGAAGGGCGGGGGGGCCGCAATGAGCAGTTCTTC
CASSVEGRGGRNEQFF
>TRBD2|TRBJ2-1|TRBV2|15|NA
TGTGCCAGCAGGCCGACTAGCGGGGGATACAATGAGCAGTTCTTC
CASRPTSGGYNEQFF
>TRBD1|TRBJ2-7|TRBV4-1|16|NA
TGCGCCAGCAGCCAAGCACCGGGACAGGGATCCAACGAGCAGTACTTC
CASSQAPGQGSNEQYF
>NA|TRBJ2-1|TRBV6-5|14|NA
TGTGCCAGCAGTACCAACCCCTCGGGTAATGAGCAGTTCTTC
CASSTNPSGNEQFF
>NA|TRBJ2-7|TRBV2|12|NA
TGTGCCAGCATTTCCGGGGTTTACGAGCAGTACTTC
CASISGVYEQYF
>NA|TRBJ1-3|TRBV18|14|NA
TGTGCCACCCTGAATTATCGGGGAGGAAACACCATATATTTT
CATLNYRGGNTIYF
>TRBD1|TRBJ2-7|TRBV2|12|NA
TGTGCCAGTAGGGACAGGGGCTACGAGCAGTACTTC
CASRDRGYEQYF
>NA|TRBJ2-7|TRBV7-2|12|NA
TGTGCCAGCAGCTCCGGGGAGTACGAGCAGTACTTC
CASSSGEYEQYF
>NA|TRBJ2-7|TRBV28|14|NA
TGTGCCAGCAGTACGATGCTAATAACCCACGAGCAGTACTTC
CASSTMLITHEQYF
>NA|TRBJ2-5|TRBV27|14|NA
TGTGCCAGCAGTCTTACAGACCCAACCGGGACCCAGTACTTC
CASSLTDPTGTQYF
>NA|TRBJ2-7|TRBV6-5|16|NA
TGTGCCAGCAGTTACCCCCTAGGGGGTACGGGAAACGAGCAGTACTTC
CASSYPLGGTGNEQYF
>TRBD2|TRBJ2-1|TRBV11-3|16|once
TGTGCCAGCAGCGATAAGCGGGGCAGCTCCTACAATGAGCAGTTCTTC
CASSDKRGSSYNEQFF
>TRBD1|TRBJ1-1|TRBV13|14|NA
TGTGCCAGCAGCCTAGGACAGGGTCTGACTGAAGCTTTCTTT
CASSLGQGLTEAFF
>NA|TRBJ2-3|TRBV4-3|13|once
TGCGCCAGCAGCCTAGCTGTGGAAGATACGCAGTATTTT
CASSLAVEDTQYF
>NA|TRBJ2-2|TRBV27|14|NA
TGTGCCAGCAGTTTATCGGGGTTCCCCGGGGAGCTGTTTTTT
CASSLSGFPGELFF
>NA|TRBJ1-2|TRBV5-8|16|NA
TGTGCCAGCAGCTTGCTGACCGGGACGGGTAACTATGGCTACACCTTC
CASSLLTGTGNYGYTF
>TRBD2|TRBJ2-5|TRBV5-6|14|NA
TGTGCCAGCAGGGAGACTAGCGGGGTTGAGACCCAGTACTTC
CASRETSGVETQYF
>NA|TRBJ2-1|TRBV9|13|NA
TGTGCCAGCAGCGTAGGAGGAGGGGGCCTGGAGTTCTTC
CASSVGGGGLEFF
>NA|TRBJ2-3|TRBV19|13|NA
TGTGCCAGTAGCAAGGGTTGGGGAGATACGCAGTATTTT
CASSKGWGDTQYF
>NA|TRBJ2-1|TRBV5-4|13|NA
TGTGCCAGCAGCTTGCGGGAAGGAGATGAGCAGTTCTTC
CASSLREGDEQFF
>NA|TRBJ2-6|TRBV19|22|NA
TGTGCCAGTAGTATAGTTGGGGCGCCTTGGGACCCCTCCTCTACAGGGGCCAACGTCCTGACTTTC
CASSIVGAPWDPSSTGANVLTF